This is a list of T cell receptor beta chains from one sample in a study of blood T cell repertoires in COVID-19. The data were produced by immunoSEQ multiplex PCR, yet TCRdb's version contains in-frame clones alone and is incomplete. The sample lists tens of thousands of clones, about four fifths seen once, with 2.5% in the top ten. Sequencing input: peripheral blood. These receptors were taken from a man between 50 and 59 years old with acute or convalescent COVID-19. Each CDR3 is given with its conserved first and last residue. The order of the fields is J gene, V gene, D gene, clone size, CDR3 DNA, CDR3 protein. A D gene is named only where the DNA matches it firmly. Size is omitted from some rows. Given values are once, few, many or a class for expanded clones.

TRBJ2-7 TRBV3-1/TRBV3-2 TRBD2 - TGTGCCAGCAGCCACCTAGCGGGGGCCCTCTACGAGCAGTACTTC CASSHLAGALYEQYF
TRBJ2-3 TRBV5-1 TRBD1 - TGCGCCAGCAGATTCGGGACAGGGGGATATGGAGATACGCAGTATTTT CASRFGTGGYGDTQYF
TRBJ1-2 TRBV29-1 - - TGCAGCGTCGTACGGGATAACTATGGCTACACCTTC CSVVRDNYGYTF
TRBJ2-5 TRBV5-6 TRBD2 - TGTGCCAGCAGCTTCGGACTAGCGGGAGGGCCGAGAGAGACCCAGTACTTC CASSFGLAGGPRETQYF
TRBJ2-1 TRBV5-4 - - TGTGCCAGCAGCCCCACCCCTAGCAGCTCCTACAATGAGCAGTTCTTC CASSPTPSSSYNEQFF
TRBJ2-7 TRBV10-3 TRBD1 - TGTGCCATCAGTGAGCCGCAGGGGGTCAGCTACGAGCAGTACTTC CAISEPQGVSYEQYF
TRBJ2-5 TRBV19 - - TGTGCCAGTAGTTTCAATATTCGACAGGCCTCGGAGACCCAGTACTTC CASSFNIRQASETQYF
TRBJ2-5 TRBV7-9 - - TGTGCCAGCAGCATAGGAGGGGGTCCACAAGAGACCCAGTACTTC CASSIGGGPQETQYF
TRBJ2-3 TRBV15 - - TGTGCCACCAGCCGAGTGGGAGGCTCGTCAGATACGCAGTATTTT CATSRVGGSSDTQYF
TRBJ1-1 TRBV20-1 - few TGCAGTGCTACCGGGAACACTGAAGCTTTCTTT CSATGNTEAFF
TRBJ2-3 TRBV4-2 - - TGTGCCAGCAGCCAAGATTTGAGGGGGAGGGGGGATACGCAGTATTTT CASSQDLRGRGDTQYF
TRBJ1-2 TRBV7-8 - - TGTGCCAGCAGCCTAGCCGGGGGAACCTTTAACTATGGCTACACCTTC CASSLAGGTFNYGYTF
TRBJ2-5 TRBV11-1 - - TGTGCCAGCAGCCGGGACTTACAAGAGACCCAGTACTTC CASSRDLQETQYF
TRBJ1-5 TRBV6-2/TRBV6-3 TRBD1 - TGTGCCAGCAGTCGGACAGGAGCTCATCAGCCCCAGCATTTT CASSRTGAHQPQHF
TRBJ2-1 TRBV5-1 TRBD2 - TGCGCCAGCAGCCTGGGACTAGCGGTTTCCTACAATGAGCAGTTCTTC CASSLGLAVSYNEQFF
TRBJ1-1 TRBV11-2 TRBD1 - TGTGCCAGCAGCTTATCCCCGGGACAGGGGGTTACTGAAGCTTTCTTT CASSLSPGQGVTEAFF
TRBJ1-1 TRBV7-3 - - TGTGCCAGCAGCTTGGACAGAAACACTGAAGCTTTCTTT CASSLDRNTEAFF
TRBJ2-7 TRBV6-5 - few TGTGCCAGCAGCTTTCGGACAGCGCAGGGAGAGCAGTACTTC CASSFRTAQGEQYF
TRBJ2-7 TRBV27 TRBD2 - TGTGCCAGCAGTTTAGGCGGGAGCTTCGACGAGCAGTACTTC CASSLGGSFDEQYF
TRBJ1-2 TRBV6-6 TRBD1 few TGTGCCAGCAGAGGGGGCGGACGGTTAAACTATGGCTACACCTTC CASRGGGRLNYGYTF
TRBJ1-4 TRBV29-1 - - TGCAGCGTTGCGTTAGGGGCCGTTGAAAAACTGTTTTTT CSVALGAVEKLFF
TRBJ1-4 TRBV2 - - TGTGCCAGCAGAGTACAGGGCTCAAAGGCTAATGAAAAACTGTTTTTT CASRVQGSKANEKLFF
TRBJ2-6 TRBV2 TRBD2 - TGTGCCAGCAGTGAACGGGGGGCTGGGGCCAACGTCCTGACTTTC CASSERGAGANVLTF
TRBJ1-2 TRBV12-3/TRBV12-4 - once TGTGCCAGCAAGGATAGAAGCGGCTATGGCTACACCTTC CASKDRSGYGYTF
TRBJ1-4 TRBV5-1 - - TGCGCCAGCCGACCACGACAGAATAATGAAAAACTGTTTTTT CASRPRQNNEKLFF
TRBJ2-3 TRBV5-1 TRBD1 - TGCGCCAGCAGCAGTGAGGGACAGGGTTGGGGAGATACGCAGTATTTT CASSSEGQGWGDTQYF
TRBJ1-1 TRBV11-2 - - TGTGCCAGCAGCTTATCTTCGGACTGGAGCACTGAAGCTTTCTTT CASSLSSDWSTEAFF
TRBJ2-7 TRBV2 TRBD1 - TGTGCCAGCAGTGACTCGCCGACAGGGAACGAGCAGTACTTC CASSDSPTGNEQYF
TRBJ2-1 TRBV4-1 - - TGCGCCAGCAGCAAAGCCATTGAAGCTTACAATGAGCAGTTCTTC CASSKAIEAYNEQFF
TRBJ1-2 TRBV14 TRBD1 - TGTGCCAGCAGCTACGGACAGGGGGAAGTAGGAGGCTACACCTTC CASSYGQGEVGGYTF
TRBJ2-3 TRBV24-1 - - TGTGCCACCAGTGGGACAAGCAGCACAGATACGCAGTATTTT CATSGTSSTDTQYF
TRBJ2-2 TRBV10-3 - - TGTGCCATCAGTGATAACACTTACAGGGTCACCGGGGAGCTGTTTTTT CAISDNTYRVTGELFF
TRBJ1-6 TRBV5-1 TRBD1 - TGCGCCAGCAGCCGCCTTGAGACAGGGGGTGATTCACCCCTCCACTTT CASSRLETGGDSPLHF
TRBJ1-2 TRBV6-1 - - TGTGCCAGCAGTGAAAGCGGGTTACCAATCTATGGCTACACCTTC CASSESGLPIYGYTF
TRBJ2-5 TRBV12-2 - - TGTGCAAGTCGCCCTCGTTTACTAGCGGGAGCAGAGACCCAGTACTTC CASRPRLLAGAETQYF
TRBJ2-7 TRBV5-1 - - TGCGCCAGCAGCTTGGGGTCAGGTCTCCCCTACGAGCAGTACTTC CASSLGSGLPYEQYF